The present entry profiles one TCR beta chain with its context. This record comes from a study of blood T cell repertoires in COVID-19. The repertoire was sequenced with immunoSEQ multiplex PCR; TCRdb's copy has only in-frame clones and lacks some. The sample lists some 120,000 clones, 84% occurring once. The V gene's germline CDR1 is SQVTM and CDR2 ANQGSEA. V dropped 6 bases and J dropped 3 bases, with 5 bases sitting between them. There are 10 residues in the CDR3. The chain carries TRBV29-1 and TRBJ1-1; D is unresolved. The source material was peripheral blood. The sequence was collected from a woman in her thirties who had recovered from COVID-19. The CDR3, as DNA: TGCAGCGTGGCTGACACTGAAGCTTTCTTT. As protein: CSVADTEAFF.